This T cell receptor (beta chain) is drawn from a study of cytomegalovirus exposure and HLA in healthy donors. While unrecorded immune exposures were likely, the donors were nominally healthy when sampled. The CDR3 contains 16 residues. J lost 2 bases, V lost 4 bases, and 10 bases had no gene match. Germline V gene data show CDR1 as GTSNPN and CDR2 as SVGIG (reference sequence). The PCR employed 60 Vbeta primers together with 13 Jbeta primers. Sequenced by immunoSEQ multiplex PCR; TCRdb stores in-frame clones only, minus some. The repertoire holds roughly 70,000 clones, with 75% as singletons. Findings of the study overall: A missense variant in DCLRE1C was later tied to TCR beta V- and J-gene trimming. By HLA locus, TCR association rates varied in a later analysis, with DRB1 showing the most and HLA-C the fewest. Earlier findings revealed that most TCR beta V segments proved productive either about 90% or about 30% of the time.

As to this clone: The antigen remains unidentified.

This chain joins TRBV30 and TRBJ2-2, with TRBD2 matching 7 bases. The receptor's source is a man in his 70s in good health and CMV-seronegative. Source material: PBMCs. CDR3 amino acids: CAWNRGSSGNTGELFF. The CDR3 nucleotides read TGTGCCTGGAACAGAGGGTCTAGCGGTAACACCGGGGAGCTGTTTTTT.